The following is a T cell receptor (beta chain) sequence with its context. The CDR3 extends over 14 amino acids. Germline V CDR1 and CDR2: SNHLY, FYNNEI. The germline V and J ends were trimmed by 4 bases and 9 bases, with 18 bases remaining between them. This sample was included in a study of regulatory T cells in long-lasting Graves disease. This sample's time point: newly diagnosed GD, antithyroid drugs for less than 3 months. Construction of the TCR library relied on RNA isolated from PBMCs. In Xi'an, China, an endocrinology department was the source of patients. Building the TCR beta libraries relied on iRepertoire HTBI primers, and CDR3 regions underwent Arm-PCR. A single record per CDR3 protein comes from TCRdb applying MiXCR to the multiplex PCR reads. The repertoire includes 510,000 or so distinct CDR3 sequences, about 12% of them detected once, and more than 8% sits in the top ten. These data were likewise used in another study, on T cells in Graves' hyperthyroidism and ophthalmopathy.

The chain links TRBV2 to TRBJ1-1; D uncertain. The receptor's source is a woman aged 25-40 years with Graves disease. Sequences were derived from peripheral blood mononuclear cells (PBMCs), sampled at new diagnosis, from a patient treated with antithyroid drugs. In DNA form, the CDR3 reads TGTGCCAGCAGTGCCGGGAGGGCTATAACCAAAGCTTTCTTT. Its protein product is CASSAGRAITKAFF.